This TCR beta chain was obtained from a study of Graves' ophthalmopathy and Graves' hyperthyroidism (dated by TCRdb to 2016 to 2019). For context, the study as a whole: Hyperthyroidism was defined as stable when no progression to ophthalmopathy occurred within 18 months of follow-up. To explore V-J signatures that distinguish ophthalmopathy from hyperthyroidism, a discovery set of 95 to 100 patients was enrolled, made up of more than 40 with ophthalmopathy and 55 to 65 with stable hyperthyroidism. An independent validation cohort was composed of approximately 19 hyperthyroidism patients and some 16 patients who later progressed from hyperthyroidism to ophthalmopathy. In about 6 hyperthyroidism patients, the T-cell repertoire of thyroid tissue was compared with the T-cell repertoire of blood. In total, some 140 blood samples were TCR-sequenced: fewer than 50 ophthalmopathy, some 80 hyperthyroidism and some 17 hyperthyroidism-to-ophthalmopathy patients. Following sample collection, hyperthyroidism patients were given methimazole at a starting dose of 30 mg daily, and ophthalmopathy patients were given high-dose intravenous methylprednisolone. To tell Graves' ophthalmopathy apart from Graves' hyperthyroidism, and to predict which patients would progress to ophthalmopathy, the study relied on TCR beta repertoire signatures.

In the case of this clonotype: Its antigen is unknown. The input lacks base qualities; no much larger clone sits a single base away.

TCR beta CDR3 regions were amplified from RNA transcripts for repertoire sequencing. The first round of RT-PCR was done with HTBI primers and the Qiagen OneStep RT-PCR kit, and was followed by a second round of multiplex PCR, then size selection and purification. Libraries were sequenced on an Illumina HiSeq2000 using paired-end 100 bp reads. The authors' pipeline ran thus. Reads were processed with SOAPnuke, discarding reads with adapters, uncalled bases, mean Phred below 15, or no exact constant-primer or identifier match. High-quality paired reads were merged with COPE v1.2.5. Clonotypes were defined as unique nucleotide sequences and were aligned to IMGT TRB V, D and J references using MiTCR v1.1. Analysis was restricted to V-J combinations with a frequency above 0.0001, which covered roughly 99% of repertoires. For each V-J combination, a TCR clonal expansion and chaos score was defined as the ratio of F50 clonal expansion to chaos observed in the TCRdist matrix. Features were reduced by Welch's t-statistics and random forest to 10 to 15 V-J combinations, which fed a naive Bayes classifier. The similarity between thyroid and blood repertoires was quantified using the Morisita-Horn index. TCRdb trimmed the raw reads at Q25, called clones with MiXCR and kept productive beta chains. Rows merge per CDR3 protein into single entries with the most common DNA and genes. V and J calls and clone size were set by TCRdb, not the authors. The table for this sample lists over a million distinct CDR3 sequences; 35% to 45% of them were counted only once. The ten most abundant clones make up 11% of the sample.

Including the terminal cysteine and phenylalanine, the CDR3 comprises 14 residues. Solely the CDR3 DNA is kept, with 42 bases framed from the first base. CDR1 and CDR2 were assigned from the germline V gene as MNHNS and SASEGT. V and J are truncated by 1 base and 4 bases respectively, leaving an intervening sequence of 8 bases. Paper-wide results and their limitations: Ophthalmopathy was separated from stable hyperthyroidism by the 13-signature model with roughly 88% sensitivity and 81.08% specificity in cross-validation and with 80%/75% in the test set. In validation, the model predicted ophthalmopathy progression with 55% to 71% sensitivity and about 77% specificity; 12 predicted patients were CT-confirmed with GO in a median of around 6 months. Most expanded thyroid clonotypes with a frequency above 0.001 also appeared in blood, which suggests that blood repertoires may reflect the immune response in the thyroid. No statistical method was used to predetermine the sample size, and group allocation was not hidden from the investigators.

The hyperthyroidism patients were 18 to 65 years old and newly diagnosed, with a disease duration of less than 2 months. Patients were excluded if they had other autoimmune diseases, uncontrolled infections, pregnancy or lactation. Clinical symptoms, serum thyroxine, TRAb, thyroid ultrasound and orbital computed tomography formed the basis of the diagnosis. Total RNA was extracted using Trizol reagent, and RNA quality was checked on an Agilent 2100 Bioanalyzer. The source material was peripheral blood or thyroid tissue (not recorded which). The TCR comes from an adult man with Graves' hyperthyroidism. The rearranged segments are TRBV6-1 and TRBJ1-5, with the D gene uncertain. The CDR3 reads CASSEGPGNQPQHF. The nucleotides are TGTGCCAGCAGTGAAGGTCCGGGAAATCAGCCCCAGCATTTT.